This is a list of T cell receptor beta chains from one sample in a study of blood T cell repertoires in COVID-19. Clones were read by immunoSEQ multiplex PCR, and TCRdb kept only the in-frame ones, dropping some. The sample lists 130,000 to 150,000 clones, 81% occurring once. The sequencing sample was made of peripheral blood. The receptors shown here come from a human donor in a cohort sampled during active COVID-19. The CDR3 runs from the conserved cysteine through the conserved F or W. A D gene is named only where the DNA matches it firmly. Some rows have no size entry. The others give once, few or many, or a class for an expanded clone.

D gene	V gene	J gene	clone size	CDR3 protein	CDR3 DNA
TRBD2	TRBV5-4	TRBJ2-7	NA	CASSILGLAGGRPYEQYF	TGTGCCAGCAGCATCTTAGGACTAGCGGGAGGGAGACCCTACGAGCAGTACTTC
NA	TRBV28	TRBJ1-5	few	CASSFQGSNQPQHF	TGTGCCAGCAGTTTCCAGGGGAGCAATCAGCCCCAGCATTTT
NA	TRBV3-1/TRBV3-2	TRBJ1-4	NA	CASSQDLGNVGEKLFF	TGTGCCAGCAGCCAAGATCTCGGGAACGTAGGTGAAAAACTGTTTTTT
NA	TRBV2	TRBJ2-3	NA	CASRPTGLHTDTQYF	TGTGCCAGCAGGCCCACAGGGCTCCACACAGATACGCAGTATTTT
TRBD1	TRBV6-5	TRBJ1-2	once	CASSYRDRGGRDGYTF	TGTGCCAGCAGTTACCGGGACAGGGGAGGGAGGGATGGCTACACCTTC
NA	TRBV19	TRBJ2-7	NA	CASSIGDPSGGWGEQYF	TGTGCCAGTAGTATCGGCGACCCCTCTGGGGGGTGGGGCGAGCAGTACTTC
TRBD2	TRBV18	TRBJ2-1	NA	CASSPHPPSGRTNEQFF	TGTGCCAGCTCACCACACCCTCCTAGCGGGAGGACCAATGAGCAGTTCTTC
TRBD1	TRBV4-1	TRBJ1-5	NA	CASSQDRNQPQHF	TGCGCCAGCAGCCAGGACAGGAATCAGCCCCAGCATTTT
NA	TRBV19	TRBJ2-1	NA	CASSTGQIYNEQFF	TGTGCCAGTAGTACGGGACAAATTTACAATGAGCAGTTCTTC
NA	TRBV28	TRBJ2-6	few	CASSPPAGAGANVLTF	TGTGCCAGCAGTCCCCCTGCCGGGGCTGGGGCCAACGTCCTGACTTTC
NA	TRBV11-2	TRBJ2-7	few	CASSPSGYEQYF	TGTGCCAGCAGCCCGAGCGGATACGAGCAGTACTTC
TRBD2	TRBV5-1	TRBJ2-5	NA	CASSLGAESTSGLQETQYF	TGCGCCAGCAGCTTAGGCGCCGAGTCGACTAGCGGCTTACAAGAGACCCAGTACTTC
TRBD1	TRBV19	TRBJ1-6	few	CACRDRGMSPLHF	TGTGCCTGCCGGGACAGGGGTATGTCACCCCTCCACTTT
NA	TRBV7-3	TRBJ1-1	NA	CASSLTAGPNTEAFF	TGTGCCAGCAGCTTAACCGCGGGGCCAAACACTGAAGCTTTCTTT
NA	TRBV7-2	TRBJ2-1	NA	CASSLASGDPYNEQFF	TGTGCCAGCAGCTTAGCGTCGGGAGATCCCTACAATGAGCAGTTCTTC
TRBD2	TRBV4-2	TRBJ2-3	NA	CASSQDLGGGGDTQYF	TGTGCCAGCAGCCAAGATCTGGGGGGGGGTGGCGATACGCAGTATTTT
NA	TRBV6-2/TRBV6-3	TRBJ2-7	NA	CASSLKRYEQYF	TGTGCCAGCAGTCTCAAGAGATACGAGCAGTACTTC
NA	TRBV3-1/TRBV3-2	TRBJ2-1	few	CASSQVYNEQFF	TGTGCCAGCAGCCAAGTATACAATGAGCAGTTCTTC
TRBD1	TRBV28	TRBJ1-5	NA	CASSPLVPRTGGSNQPQHF	TGTGCCAGCAGCCCGCTCGTGCCAAGGACAGGGGGCAGCAATCAGCCCCAGCATTTT
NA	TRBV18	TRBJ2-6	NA	CASSPLSNSGANVLTF	TGTGCCAGCTCACCGCTATCGAACTCTGGGGCCAACGTCCTGACTTTC
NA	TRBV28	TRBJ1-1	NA	CASSFIGNTEAFF	TGTGCCAGCAGTTTTATCGGGAACACTGAAGCTTTCTTT
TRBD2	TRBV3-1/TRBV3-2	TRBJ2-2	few	CASSQLGTINTGELFF	TGTGCCAGCAGCCAGCTAGGGACTATTAACACCGGGGAGCTGTTTTTT
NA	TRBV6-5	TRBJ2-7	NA	CASRRVPYEQYF	TGTGCCAGCCGCAGGGTGCCCTACGAGCAGTACTTC
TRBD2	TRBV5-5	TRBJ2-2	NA	CASSPGTIRDYTGELFF	TGTGCCAGCAGTCCTGGGACTATCCGGGACTACACCGGGGAGCTGTTTTTT
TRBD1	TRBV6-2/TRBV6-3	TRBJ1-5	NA	CASSSPGTTGFKSGQPQHF	TGTGCCAGCAGTTCCCCGGGGACGACAGGGTTCAAATCTGGTCAGCCCCAGCATTTT
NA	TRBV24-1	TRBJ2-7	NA	CATSDLQGIPAYEQYF	TGTGCCACCAGTGATTTGCAGGGGATCCCAGCATACGAGCAGTACTTC
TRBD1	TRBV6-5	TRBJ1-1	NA	CASRRPGQGNSEAFF	TGTGCCAGCAGAAGACCGGGACAGGGGAACTCTGAAGCTTTCTTT
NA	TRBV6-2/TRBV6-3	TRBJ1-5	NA	CASSYAPWVAGEGRQPQHF	TGTGCCAGCAGTTATGCGCCCTGGGTCGCGGGGGAGGGCCGTCAGCCCCAGCATTTT
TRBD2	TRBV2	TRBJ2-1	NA	CASGLAEDSTKFF	TGTGCCAGCGGACTAGCGGAAGATAGTACAAAGTTCTTC
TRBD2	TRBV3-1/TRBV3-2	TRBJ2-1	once	CASSKGLAETSYNEQFF	TGTGCCAGCAGCAAGGGACTAGCGGAGACATCCTACAATGAGCAGTTCTTC
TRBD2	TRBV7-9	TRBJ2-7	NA	CASSLGGLGGMFYEQYF	TGTGCCAGCAGCTTGGGGGGACTAGGCGGGATGTTCTACGAGCAGTACTTC
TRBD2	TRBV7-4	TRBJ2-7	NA	CASSLGDGTSWIGVSSYEQYF	TGTGCCAGCAGCTTAGGAGACGGGACTAGCTGGATCGGGGTCAGCTCCTACGAGCAGTACTTC
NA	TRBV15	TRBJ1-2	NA	CATSMGSNYGYTF	TGTGCCACCAGCATGGGGAGTAACTATGGCTACACCTTC
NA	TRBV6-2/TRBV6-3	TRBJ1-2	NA	CASSYSSGADGGYTF	TGTGCCAGCAGTTACTCGTCAGGCGCCGATGGTGGCTACACCTTC
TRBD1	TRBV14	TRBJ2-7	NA	CASSPWTGSYEQYF	TGTGCCAGCAGCCCTTGGACAGGGTCCTACGAGCAGTACTTC
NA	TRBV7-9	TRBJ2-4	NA	CASSLGPLTAKNIQYF	TGTGCCAGCAGCTTAGGTCCCCTAACTGCCAAAAACATTCAGTACTTC
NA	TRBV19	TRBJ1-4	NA	CASSTGQYNEKLFF	TGTGCCAGTAGTACCGGACAGTATAATGAAAAACTGTTTTTT
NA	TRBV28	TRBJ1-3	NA	CASSYTNSGNTIYF	TGTGCCAGCAGTTACACGAACTCTGGAAACACCATATATTTT
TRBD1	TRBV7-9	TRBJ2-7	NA	CASIPLDRTGAYEQYF	TGTGCCAGCATCCCCTTAGACCGGACAGGGGCCTACGAGCAGTACTTC
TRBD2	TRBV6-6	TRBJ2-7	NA	CASSPTPLAGVSNEQYF	TGTGCCAGCAGTCCCACCCCGCTAGCGGGAGTTTCCAACGAGCAGTACTTC
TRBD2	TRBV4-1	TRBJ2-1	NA	CASSQELAGEQFF	TGCGCCAGCAGCCAAGAACTAGCGGGTGAGCAGTTCTTC
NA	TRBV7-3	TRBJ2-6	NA	CASSAPGRHSGANVLTF	TGTGCCAGCAGCGCGCCCGGGAGACACTCTGGGGCCAACGTCCTGACTTTC
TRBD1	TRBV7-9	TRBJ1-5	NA	CASSLGTGTNQPQHF	TGTGCCAGCAGCTTAGGGACAGGAACCAATCAGCCCCAGCATTTT
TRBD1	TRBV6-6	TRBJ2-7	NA	CASSAGTGGVYEQYF	TGTGCCAGCAGTGCTGGGACAGGGGGCGTCTACGAGCAGTACTTC
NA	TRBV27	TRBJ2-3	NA	CASSPTRADTQYF	TGTGCCAGCAGCCCCACTAGGGCAGATACGCAGTATTTT
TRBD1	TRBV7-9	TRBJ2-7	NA	CASSLPRQGATNEQYF	TGTGCCAGCAGCTTACCTCGACAGGGGGCTACCAACGAGCAGTACTTC
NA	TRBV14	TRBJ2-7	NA	CASSHALRGTSPDEQYF	TGTGCCAGCAGCCACGCCCTGAGGGGGACCTCCCCGGACGAGCAGTACTTC
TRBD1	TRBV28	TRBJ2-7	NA	CASGTENPYEQYF	TGTGCCAGCGGGACAGAGAACCCCTACGAGCAGTACTTC
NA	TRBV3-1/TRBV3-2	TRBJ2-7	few	CASSPLTGHLYEQYF	TGTGCCAGCAGCCCCCTTACGGGACACCTCTACGAGCAGTACTTC
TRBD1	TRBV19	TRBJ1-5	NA	CASSTGQGIRQPQHF	TGTGCCAGTAGTACAGGACAGGGGATTCGTCAGCCCCAGCATTTT
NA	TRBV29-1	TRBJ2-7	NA	CSVVASPASYEQYF	TGCAGCGTTGTAGCCAGTCCAGCCTCCTACGAGCAGTACTTC
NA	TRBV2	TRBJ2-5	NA	CASSEDSRMTQYF	TGTGCCAGCAGTGAGGACAGTAGGATGACCCAGTACTTC
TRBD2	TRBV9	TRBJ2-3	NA	CASSVVAGVGDTQYF	TGTGCCAGCAGCGTAGTAGCGGGAGTCGGCGATACGCAGTATTTT
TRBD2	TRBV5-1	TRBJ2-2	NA	CASSTGLAATGELFF	TGCGCCAGCAGCACTGGACTAGCGGCCACCGGGGAGCTGTTTTTT
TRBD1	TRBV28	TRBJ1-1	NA	CASRRGDSEQKVEAFF	TGTGCCTCCCGACGCGGGGACAGCGAACAAAAGGTGGAAGCTTTCTTT